The clone carrying this TCR beta chain has at least ten counts. Germline V gene sequence: CDR1 MNHEY, CDR2 SVGEGT. Deletions cut 7 bases from V and 6 bases from J, with 15 bases between. The length of the CDR3 is 14 residues. These data originate in a study of CD8 T cells in ankylosing spondylitis. Quantitative 5'-RACE with molecular barcodes generated TCR beta libraries. TCRdb analysed the 5' RACE reads with MiXCR anew, one entry per CDR3 protein. The repertoire consists of some 240,000 distinct CDR3 sequences, with less than 10% occurring once and the leading ten covering nearly 7%. This TCR was recovered from a male donor with ankylosing spondylitis or in good health (not recorded which). V is TRBV6-2 or TRBV6-3 and J is TRBJ2-2; D might be TRBD1 (6 bases). Sequencing was carried out using blood, either unsorted or a sorted T cell fraction (not recorded which). The CDR3 sequence is CASIQGTPPGELFF. CDR3 coding DNA: TGTGCCAGCATCCAGGGGACACCGCCCGGGGAGCTGTTTTTT.